One and the same sample provided the 28 T cell receptor beta chains below, sequenced in a study of vaccination effects on CD4 cells after COVID-19. No cognate antigen is known for these TCRs. The repertoire was sequenced with immunoSEQ multiplex PCR; TCRdb's copy has only in-frame clones and lacks some. The data show 65,000 to 80,000 clones, with approximately 71% seen just once and roughly 1.9% held by the top ten. The culture ran for 10 days before CD4+ T cells were isolated. This specimen was CD4+ T cells from PBMCs cultured without peptide, taken before COVID-19 vaccination. The origin of the receptors is a human donor who received a COVID-19 vaccine.

The sample holds a few counts of this clone. The chain is built from TRBV6-5 and TRBJ2-3; 10 bases are a match to TRBD2. CDR3 size: 13 residues. Germline V gives CDR1 MNHEY, CDR2 SVGAGI. The J segment lost 4 bases and the V segment lost 8 bases, leaving 3 bases of the junction unmatched. CDR3 region: CASLAGAPDTQYF. Here the CDR3 DNA reads TGTGCCAGCCTAGCGGGGGCCCCAGATACGCAGTATTTT.

Only a few counts were recorded for this clone. The V and J genes are TRBV18 and TRBJ1-6; maybe TRBD1 (5 bases). Germline CDR1 KGHSH, CDR2 LQKENI. There are 16 residues in the CDR3. The V end lost 3 bases, the J end lost 8 bases, and 17 bases lay between the germline ends. Written as DNA, the CDR3 is TGTGCCAGCTCACCGCCCGAGGGGCCCGCATATTCACCCCTCCACTTT. Translation gives CASSPPEGPAYSPLHF.

This clone was seen once. The chain combines TRBV6-1 with TRBJ2-5; possible D gene TRBD2, 5 bases. There are 17 residues in the CDR3. CDR1 is MNHNS, CDR2 SASEGT, per germline. V lost 1 base and J 5 bases, leaving 20 bases between the germline ends. CDR3 sequence reads: CASSEDWEIPSRETQYF. DNA of the CDR3: TGTGCCAGCAGTGAAGACTGGGAGATTCCGTCGAGGGAGACCCAGTACTTC.

The genes are TRBV25-1 and TRBJ1-1; possibly TRBD1 for D (5 bases). With 8 bases removed from V and 5 bases from J, the gap between germline ends came to 15 bases. The CDR3 covers 13 residues. CDR1 MGHDK and CDR2 SYGVNS come from the germline V gene. The CDR3 region is CASEGLRGTEAFF. DNA of the CDR3: TGTGCCAGCGAGGGCCTTCGGGGGACTGAAGCTTTCTTT.

V gene TRBV5-1 combines with J gene TRBJ2-5; the match to TRBD2 covers 8 bases. The CDR3 covers 14 residues. Germline V gene data show CDR1 as SGHRS and CDR2 as YFSETQ. V trimming: 4 bases; J trimming: 3 bases; junction bases outside the gene matches: 5. Here the CDR3 reads CASSAISGEETQYF. DNA of the CDR3: TGCGCCAGCAGCGCCATTAGCGGGGAAGAGACCCAGTACTTC.

The chain carries TRBV19 and TRBJ2-3, with 9 positions matching TRBD2. With V trimmed by 8 bases and J by 0 bases, 15 bases remained unmatched. Looked up from germline, CDR1 is LNHDA and CDR2 is SQIVND (reference sequence). CDR3 length: 18 residues. Here the CDR3 reads CASRAGGYNPKSTDTQYF. The CDR3 bases are TGTGCCAGTCGAGCGGGGGGATACAATCCGAAAAGCACAGATACGCAGTATTTT.

The rearrangement joins TRBV7-9 to TRBJ2-2, with D hard to call. Trimming took off 1 base at V and 9 bases at J, with 18 bases between the two ends. CDR1 and CDR2 (germline): SEHNR, FQNEAQ (reference sequence). There are 16 residues in the CDR3. As DNA, the CDR3 is TGTGCCAGCAGCTTAGAGGACGGACCTCTGGTCCGGGAGCTGTTTTTT. Its protein product is CASSLEDGPLVRELFF.

V usage is TRBV4-1 and J usage is TRBJ2-5; no clear D gene. The V end was cut by 2 bases, the J end by 3 bases, with 16 bases between. Germline CDR1 MGHRA, CDR2 YSYEKL. This CDR3 contains 16 residues. The CDR3 nucleotides are TGCGCCAGCAGCCAACGGCCCCCCTCCGTTGAAGAGACCCAGTACTTC. Translation: CASSQRPPSVEETQYF.

The CDR3 DNA reads TGTGCCAGCAGTTTGACGTCGGGTGATTCATGGTACCAAGAGACCCAGTACTTC. Residues: CASSLTSGDSWYQETQYF. This chain uses TRBV5-5 with TRBJ2-5; D gene unclear. Between the trimmed V and J ends, which lost 5 bases and 0 bases, there was a span of 23 bases. CDR1 is SGHKS, CDR2 YYEKEE, per germline (reference sequence). The CDR3 extends over 18 amino acids. The full variable domain, with the rest looked up from reference TRBV5-5 and TRBJ2-5, is DAGVTQSPTHLIKTRGQQVTLRCSPISGHKSVSWYQQVLGQGPQFIFQYYEKEERGRGNFPDRFSARQFPNYSSELNVNALLLGDSALYLCASSLTSGDSWYQETQYFGPGTRLLVL.

This clone was counted a single time. The chain carries TRBV27 and TRBJ2-1, with D possibly TRBD2 on 5 matching bases. Trimming removed 6 bases at V and 6 bases at J, with 15 bases between. Germline V gene lookup returns CDR1 MNHEY and CDR2 SMNVEV (reference sequence). There are 14 residues in the CDR3. The CDR3 loop is CASSTRGSGNEQFF. CDR3 DNA sequence: TGTGCCAGCAGCACCCGGGGTTCGGGCAATGAGCAGTTCTTC.

The sample holds one count of this clone. V is TRBV5-1 and J is TRBJ1-1; TRBD1 matches 8 bases. CDR3 length: 15 amino acids. The J segment lost 1 base and the V segment lost 0 bases, leaving 2 bases of the junction unmatched. The germline V gene has CDR1 SGHRS and CDR2 YFSETQ. The CDR3 is CASSLARGRNTEAFF. In DNA form, the CDR3 reads TGCGCCAGCAGCTTGGCCAGGGGGCGGAACACTGAAGCTTTCTTT. Combining the CDR3 with reference TRBV5-1 and TRBJ1-1 gives the whole variable domain KAGVTQTPRYLIKTRGQQVTLSCSPISGHRSVSWYQQTPGQGLQFLFEYFSETQRNKGNFPGRFSGRQFSNSRSEMNVSTLELGDSALYLCASSLARGRNTEAFFGQGTRLTVV.

The chain has TRBV7-8 and TRBJ2-7; 9 positions match TRBD1. This CDR3 is built from 19 residues. Germline V lookup: CDR1 SGHVS, CDR2 FQNEAQ. Trimming at V came to 0 bases and at J to 3 bases, leaving 15 bases not matched to a gene. The CDR3: CASSLANPSDRGAYYEQYV. The CDR3 DNA is TGTGCCAGCAGCTTAGCGAATCCCTCGGACAGGGGAGCTTACTACGAGCAGTACGTC.

The CDR3 nucleotides are TGCGCCAGCAGTGAGTCGACAGGTAGCCATGAGCAGTTCTTC. The encoded protein is CASSESTGSHEQFF. The chain joins TRBV10-1 to TRBJ2-1, with D possibly TRBD1 on 6 matching bases. Trimming removed 0 bases from V and 8 bases from J, with 11 bases in between. The CDR3 totals 14 residues. In germline, CDR1 is WNHNN, CDR2 SYGVQD (reference sequence).

This chain joins TRBV6-6 and TRBJ1-4; D uncertain. Germline assignment: CDR1 MNHNY and CDR2 SVGAGI (reference sequence). The V end was cut by 4 bases, the J end by 6 bases, with 9 bases between. The CDR3 is 13 amino acids. CDR3 DNA: TGTGCCAGCAGTTTCCGGGGTTATGAAAAACTGTTTTTT. Its protein is CASSFRGYEKLFF.

This chain connects TRBV10-2 to TRBJ2-2; 9 positions match TRBD2. CDR3 size: 16 residues. After removal of 8 bases from V and 1 base from J, the junction contained 8 bases not matched to a gene. Per germline, CDR1 WSHSY and CDR2 SAAADI. The CDR3 DNA reads as TGCGCCAGCCGGGACGTTAGCGGGGGGAACACCGGGGAGCTGTTTTTT. It translates to CASRDVSGGNTGELFF.

A single count supports this clone. The genes are TRBV14 and TRBJ1-1; a possible D gene is TRBD1 (5 bases). The CDR3 has 14 residues. CDR1 is SGHDN, CDR2 FVKESK, per germline. V dropped 0 bases and J dropped 6 bases, with 11 bases sitting between them. The CDR3 DNA reads as TGTGCCAGCAGCCAAGATTGGGGGATGGCTGAAGCTTTCTTT. The encoded protein is CASSQDWGMAEAFF.

The chain links TRBV7-3 to TRBJ1-1; 8 bases agree with TRBD1. V shed 2 bases, J shed 3 bases, and the junction held 11 bases outside the gene matches. Germline loops: CDR1 SGHTA, CDR2 FQGTGA. The CDR3 length is 17 residues. The CDR3 region has the DNA TGTGCCAGCAGCTTACAAGGACAGGGAGGGTGGTACACTGAAGCTTTCTTT. As protein: CASSLQGQGGWYTEAFF.

The gene calls are TRBV7-2 and TRBJ1-3; possibly TRBD1 for D (6 bases). The CDR3 runs 13 residues. Germline V CDR1 and CDR2: SGHTA, FQGNSA. Trimming stripped 4 bases from V and 6 bases from J, with 10 bases between. The CDR3 nucleotides are TGTGCCAGCAGCTCACAGGGAGTAAACACCATATATTTT. Residues: CASSSQGVNTIYF.

The chain is built from TRBV3-1 (or the pseudogene TRBV3-2) and TRBJ1-6, with D perhaps TRBD1 (5 bases). V was pared by 3 bases and J by 6 bases, with 12 bases between. The CDR3 covers 15 residues. Germline assignment: CDR1 LGHDT and CDR2 YNNKEL (reference sequence). This chain's CDR3 is CASSQGGGSNSPLHF. CDR3 sequence (DNA): TGTGCCAGCAGCCAGGGGGGAGGGAGTAATTCACCCCTCCACTTT.

In this sample, this clone turned up once. The V and J genes are TRBV2 and TRBJ2-5; 8 nucleotides agree with TRBD1. The CDR3 contains 15 residues. Germline V gives CDR1 SNHLY, CDR2 FYNNEI. Germline trimming cut 7 bases from V and 4 bases from J; bases unmatched to any gene: 11. DNA for the CDR3: TGTGCCAGCACCCAGGGGGCCTCCCGGGGAGAGACCCAGTACTTC. Encoded protein: CASTQGASRGETQYF.

This chain uses TRBV29-1 with TRBJ2-3; TRBD2 matches 8 bases. V lost 1 base, J lost 1 base, and 1 base stayed unmatched. Germline values: CDR1 SQVTM, CDR2 ANQGSEA. The CDR3 totals 14 residues. CDR3 loop: CSVEVSGGTDTQYF. The CDR3 DNA reads as TGCAGCGTTGAAGTTAGCGGGGGCACAGATACGCAGTATTTT.

This chain connects TRBV11-2 to TRBJ2-5; 8 bases map to TRBD2. CDR3 length: 16 residues. CDR1 is SGHAT, CDR2 FQNNGV, per germline. The V gene end was trimmed by 2 bases and the J gene end by 5 bases; junction bases not matched to a gene: 10. CDR3 residues: CASSLLGSGVPETQYF. DNA of the CDR3: TGTGCCAGCAGCTTACTAGGTAGCGGGGTCCCGGAGACCCAGTACTTC.

The V and J genes are TRBV7-9 and TRBJ2-7, with 7 positions matching TRBD1. CDR3 length: 16 residues. Germline V CDR1 and CDR2: SEHNR, FQNEAQ (reference sequence). V trimming: 5 bases; J trimming: 0 bases; junction bases outside the gene matches: 10. Written as DNA, the CDR3 is TGTGCCAGCAGCGAATCTGGGACAGTCCCCTCCTACGAGCAGTACGTC. Its protein product is CASSESGTVPSYEQYV.

The chain is built from TRBV5-1 and TRBJ1-3; D is perhaps TRBD1 (6 bases). V lost 4 bases and J 0 bases, leaving 14 bases between the germline ends. CDR3 length: 16 residues. Germline V lookup: CDR1 SGHRS, CDR2 YFSETQ. CDR3: CASSPPHRDSGNTIYF. The CDR3 nucleotides read TGCGCCAGCAGCCCACCTCACAGGGACTCTGGAAACACCATATATTTT.

This chain joins TRBV2 and TRBJ1-1; D is undetermined. The CDR3 has 14 residues. CDR1 and CDR2 from the germline V gene are SNHLY and FYNNEI. V lost 3 bases and J lost 2, with 10 bases in between. The CDR3 loop is CASSDNRRNTEAFF. CDR3 in DNA: TGTGCCAGCAGTGATAACAGACGAAACACTGAAGCTTTCTTT.

The chain joins TRBV6-5 to TRBJ2-5; the D is unclear. There are 13 residues in the CDR3. V was shortened by 7 bases and J by 2 bases, with 11 bases between the two germline ends. CDR1 and CDR2 from the germline V gene are MNHEY and SVGAGI. Here the CDR3 DNA reads TGTGCCAGCACTCCGACTGGACAAGAGACCCAGTACTTC. Translated: CASTPTGQETQYF.

The V call is TRBV7-3, the J call TRBJ2-2; 9 bases map to TRBD1. J lost 5 bases, V lost 6 bases, and 4 bases had no gene match. The CDR3 has 14 amino acids. Germline V gene lookup returns CDR1 SGHTA and CDR2 FQGTGA. CDR3 coding DNA: TGTGCCAGCAGTGATGACAGGGGGACCGGGGAGCTGTTTTTT. It encodes CASSDDRGTGELFF.

This clone was counted only a few times. The rearrangement links TRBV27 to TRBJ1-2; no clear D. The CDR3 spans 14 residues. Trimming stripped 4 bases from V and 6 bases from J, with 15 bases between. CDR1 and CDR2 (germline): MNHEY, SMNVEV (reference sequence). This CDR3 reads CASSSNRLGHGYTF. The CDR3, as DNA: TGTGCCAGCAGTTCCAATAGGCTCGGACATGGCTACACCTTC.